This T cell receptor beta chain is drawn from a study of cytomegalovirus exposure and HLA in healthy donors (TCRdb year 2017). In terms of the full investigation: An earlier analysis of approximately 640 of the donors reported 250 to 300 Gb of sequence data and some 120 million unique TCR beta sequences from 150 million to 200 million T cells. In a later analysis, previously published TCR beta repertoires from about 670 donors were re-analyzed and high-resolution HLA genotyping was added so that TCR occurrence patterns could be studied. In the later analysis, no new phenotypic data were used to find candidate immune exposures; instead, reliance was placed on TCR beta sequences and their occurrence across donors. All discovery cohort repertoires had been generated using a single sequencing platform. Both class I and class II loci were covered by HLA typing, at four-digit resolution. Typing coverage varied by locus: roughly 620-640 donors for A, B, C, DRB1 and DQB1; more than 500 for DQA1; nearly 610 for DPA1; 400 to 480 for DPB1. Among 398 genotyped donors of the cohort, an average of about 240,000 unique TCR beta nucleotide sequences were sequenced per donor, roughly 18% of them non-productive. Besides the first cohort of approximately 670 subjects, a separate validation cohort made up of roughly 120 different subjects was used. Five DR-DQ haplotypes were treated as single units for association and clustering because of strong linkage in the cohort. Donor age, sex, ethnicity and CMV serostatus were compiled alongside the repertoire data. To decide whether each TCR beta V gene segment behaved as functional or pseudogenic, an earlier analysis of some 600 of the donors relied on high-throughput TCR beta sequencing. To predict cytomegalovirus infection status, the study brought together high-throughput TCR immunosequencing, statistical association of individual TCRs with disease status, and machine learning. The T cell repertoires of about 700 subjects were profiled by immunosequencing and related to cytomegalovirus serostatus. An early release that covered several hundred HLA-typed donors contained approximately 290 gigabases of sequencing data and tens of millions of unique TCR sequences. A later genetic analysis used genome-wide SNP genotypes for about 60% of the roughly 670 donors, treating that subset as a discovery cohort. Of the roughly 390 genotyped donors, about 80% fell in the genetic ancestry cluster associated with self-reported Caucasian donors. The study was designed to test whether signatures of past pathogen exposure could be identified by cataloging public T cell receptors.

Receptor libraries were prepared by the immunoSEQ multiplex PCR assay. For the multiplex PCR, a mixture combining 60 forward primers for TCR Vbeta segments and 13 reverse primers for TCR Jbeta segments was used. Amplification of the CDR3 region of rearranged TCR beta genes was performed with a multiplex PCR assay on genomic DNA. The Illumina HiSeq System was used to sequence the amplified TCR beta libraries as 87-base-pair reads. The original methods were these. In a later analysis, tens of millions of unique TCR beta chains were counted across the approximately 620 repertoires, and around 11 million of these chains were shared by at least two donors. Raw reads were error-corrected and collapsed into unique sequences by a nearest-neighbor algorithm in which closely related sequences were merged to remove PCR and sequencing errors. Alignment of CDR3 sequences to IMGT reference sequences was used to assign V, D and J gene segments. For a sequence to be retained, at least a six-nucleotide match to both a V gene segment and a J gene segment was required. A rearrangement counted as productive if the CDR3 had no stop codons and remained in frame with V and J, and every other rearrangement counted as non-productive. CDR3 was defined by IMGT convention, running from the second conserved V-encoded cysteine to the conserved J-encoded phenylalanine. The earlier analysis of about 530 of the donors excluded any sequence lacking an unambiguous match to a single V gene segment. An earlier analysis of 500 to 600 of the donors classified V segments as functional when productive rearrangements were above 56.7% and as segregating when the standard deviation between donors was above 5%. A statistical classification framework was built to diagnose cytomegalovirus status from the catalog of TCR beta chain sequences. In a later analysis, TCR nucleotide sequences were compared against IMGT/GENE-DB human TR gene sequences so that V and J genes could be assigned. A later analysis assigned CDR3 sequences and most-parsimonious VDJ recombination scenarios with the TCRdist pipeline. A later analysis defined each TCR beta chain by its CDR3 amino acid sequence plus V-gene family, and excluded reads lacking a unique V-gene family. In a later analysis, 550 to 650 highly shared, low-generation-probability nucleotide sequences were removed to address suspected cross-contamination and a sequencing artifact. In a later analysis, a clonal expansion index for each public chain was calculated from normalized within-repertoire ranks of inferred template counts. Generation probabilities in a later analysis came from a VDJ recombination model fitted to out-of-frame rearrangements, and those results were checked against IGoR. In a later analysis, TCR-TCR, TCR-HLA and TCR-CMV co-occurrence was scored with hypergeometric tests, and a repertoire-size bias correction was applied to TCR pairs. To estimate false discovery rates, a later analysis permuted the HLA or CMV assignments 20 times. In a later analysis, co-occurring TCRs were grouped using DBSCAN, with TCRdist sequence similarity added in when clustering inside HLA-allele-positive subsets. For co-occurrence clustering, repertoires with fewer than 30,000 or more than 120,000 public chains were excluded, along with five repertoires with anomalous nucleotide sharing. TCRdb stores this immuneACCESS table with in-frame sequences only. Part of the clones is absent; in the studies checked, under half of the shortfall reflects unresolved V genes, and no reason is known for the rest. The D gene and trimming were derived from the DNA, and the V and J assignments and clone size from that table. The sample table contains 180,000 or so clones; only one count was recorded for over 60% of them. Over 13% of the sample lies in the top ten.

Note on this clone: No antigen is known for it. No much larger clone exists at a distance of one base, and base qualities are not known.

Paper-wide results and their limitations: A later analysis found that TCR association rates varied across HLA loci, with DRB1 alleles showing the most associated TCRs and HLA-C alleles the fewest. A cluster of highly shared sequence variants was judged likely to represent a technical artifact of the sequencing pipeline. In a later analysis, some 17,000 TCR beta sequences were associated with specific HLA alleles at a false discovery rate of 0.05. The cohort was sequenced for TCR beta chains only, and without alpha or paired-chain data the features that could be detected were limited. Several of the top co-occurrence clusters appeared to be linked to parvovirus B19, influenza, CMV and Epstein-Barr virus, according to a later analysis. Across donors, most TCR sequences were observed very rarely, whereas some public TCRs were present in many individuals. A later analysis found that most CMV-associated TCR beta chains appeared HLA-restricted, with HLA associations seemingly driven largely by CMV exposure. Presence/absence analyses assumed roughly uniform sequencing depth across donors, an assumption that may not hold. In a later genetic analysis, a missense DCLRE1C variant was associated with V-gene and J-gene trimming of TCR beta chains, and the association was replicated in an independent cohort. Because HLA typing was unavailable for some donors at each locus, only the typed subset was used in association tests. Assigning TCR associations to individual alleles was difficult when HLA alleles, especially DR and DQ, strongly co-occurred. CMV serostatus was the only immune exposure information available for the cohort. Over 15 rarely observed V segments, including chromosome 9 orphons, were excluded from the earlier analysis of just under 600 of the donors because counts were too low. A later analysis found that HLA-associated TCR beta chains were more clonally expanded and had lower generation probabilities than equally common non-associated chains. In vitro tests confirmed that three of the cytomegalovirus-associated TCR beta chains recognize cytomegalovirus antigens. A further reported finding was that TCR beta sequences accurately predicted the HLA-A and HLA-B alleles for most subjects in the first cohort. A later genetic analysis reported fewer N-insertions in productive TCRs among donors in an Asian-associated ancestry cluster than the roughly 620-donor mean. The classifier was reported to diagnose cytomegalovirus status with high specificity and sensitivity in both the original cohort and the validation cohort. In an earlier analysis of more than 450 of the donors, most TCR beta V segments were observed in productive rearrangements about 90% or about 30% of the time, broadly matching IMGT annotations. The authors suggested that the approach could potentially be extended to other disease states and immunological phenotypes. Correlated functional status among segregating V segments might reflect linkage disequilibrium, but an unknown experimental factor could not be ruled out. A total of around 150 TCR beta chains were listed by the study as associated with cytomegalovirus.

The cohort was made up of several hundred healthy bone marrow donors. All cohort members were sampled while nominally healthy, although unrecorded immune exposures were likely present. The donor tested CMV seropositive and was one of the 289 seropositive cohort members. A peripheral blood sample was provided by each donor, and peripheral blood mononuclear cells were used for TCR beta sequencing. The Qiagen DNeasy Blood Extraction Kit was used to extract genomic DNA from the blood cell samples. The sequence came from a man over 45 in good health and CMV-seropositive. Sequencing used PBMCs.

The CDR3 sequence is CASTRTSGGAGETQYF. The DNA reads TGTGCCAGCACCAGGACTAGCGGGGGGGCTGGGGAGACCCAGTACTTC. Recombination joined TRBV5-4 with TRBJ2-5; TRBD2 matches 15 bases in the middle. CDR1 is given as SGHNT and CDR2 as YYREEE, both from the germline V gene (reference sequence). For this chain, trimming is 6 bases at the V end and 5 bases at the J end, and the number of junction bases without a gene match is 8. Measured from the cysteine to the phenylalanine, the CDR3 is 16 residues long. The sequence is cut down to CDR3 DNA, 48 bases in frame from base 1.